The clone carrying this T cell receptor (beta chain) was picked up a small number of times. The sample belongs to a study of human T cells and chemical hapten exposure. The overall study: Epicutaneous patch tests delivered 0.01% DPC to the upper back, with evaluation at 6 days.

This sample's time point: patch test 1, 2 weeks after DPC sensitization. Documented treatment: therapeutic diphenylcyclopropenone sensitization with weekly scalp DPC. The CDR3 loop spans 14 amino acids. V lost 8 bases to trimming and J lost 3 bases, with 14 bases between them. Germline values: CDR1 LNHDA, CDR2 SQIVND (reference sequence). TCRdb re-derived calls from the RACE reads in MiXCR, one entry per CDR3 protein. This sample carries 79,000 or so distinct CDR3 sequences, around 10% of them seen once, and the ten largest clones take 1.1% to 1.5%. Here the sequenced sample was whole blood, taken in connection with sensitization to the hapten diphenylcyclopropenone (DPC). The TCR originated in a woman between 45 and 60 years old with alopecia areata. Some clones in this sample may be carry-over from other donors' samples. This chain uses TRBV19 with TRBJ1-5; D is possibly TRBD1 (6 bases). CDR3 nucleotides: TGTGCCAGTGCTCCCCGGGACAACAATCAGCCCCAGCATTTT. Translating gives CASAPRDNNQPQHF.